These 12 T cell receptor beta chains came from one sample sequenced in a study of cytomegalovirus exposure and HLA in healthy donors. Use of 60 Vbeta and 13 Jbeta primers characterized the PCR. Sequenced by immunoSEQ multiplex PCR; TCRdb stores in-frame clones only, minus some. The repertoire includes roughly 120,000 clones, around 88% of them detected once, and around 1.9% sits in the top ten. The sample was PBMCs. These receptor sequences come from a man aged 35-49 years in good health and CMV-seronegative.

The CDR3 coding sequence is TGCAGCGTGCCGGGACTCGGGGGGAACATTCAGTACTTC. Translation gives CSVPGLGGNIQYF. The chain links TRBV29-1 to TRBJ2-4; 7 bases align to TRBD2. The CDR3 totals 13 residues. Germline V gene sequence: CDR1 SQVTM, CDR2 ANQGSEA. V lost 6 bases and J lost 7; bases outside the gene matches: 9.

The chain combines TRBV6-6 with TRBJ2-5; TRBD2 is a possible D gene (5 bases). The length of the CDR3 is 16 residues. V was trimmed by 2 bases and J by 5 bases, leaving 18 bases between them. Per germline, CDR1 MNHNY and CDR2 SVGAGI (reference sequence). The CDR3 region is CASSYTPGYRLETQYF. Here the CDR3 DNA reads TGTGCCAGCAGTTACACCCCGGGATATCGTTTGGAGACCCAGTACTTC.

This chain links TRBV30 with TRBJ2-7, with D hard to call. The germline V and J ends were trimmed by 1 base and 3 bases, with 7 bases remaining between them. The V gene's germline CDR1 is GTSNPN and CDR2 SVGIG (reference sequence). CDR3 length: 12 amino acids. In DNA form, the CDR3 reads TGTGCCTGGAGTGGTCATTTCTACGAGCAGTACTTC. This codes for CAWSGHFYEQYF.

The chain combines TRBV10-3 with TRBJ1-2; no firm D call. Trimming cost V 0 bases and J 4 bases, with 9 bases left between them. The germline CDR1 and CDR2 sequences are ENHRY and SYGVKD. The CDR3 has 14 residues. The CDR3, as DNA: TGTGCCATCAGTGAGTCGTCGGCGGGCTATGGCTACACCTTC. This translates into CAISESSAGYGYTF.

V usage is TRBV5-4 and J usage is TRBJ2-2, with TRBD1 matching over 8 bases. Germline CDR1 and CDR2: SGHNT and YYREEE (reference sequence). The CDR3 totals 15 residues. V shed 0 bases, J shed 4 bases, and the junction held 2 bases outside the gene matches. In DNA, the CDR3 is TGTGCCAGCAGCTTGGGACAGGGGACCACCGGGGAGCTGTTTTTT. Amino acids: CASSLGQGTTGELFF.

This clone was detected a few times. The CDR3 DNA is TGCAGCGTCGCCCGGGACAGGGGGCTTGGAGCTAACTATGGCTACACCTTC. Amino acid sequence: CSVARDRGLGANYGYTF. The chain couples TRBV29-1 to TRBJ1-2; 12 bases line up with TRBD1. V trimming: 6 bases; J trimming: 0 bases; junction bases outside the gene matches: 11. Per the germline V gene, CDR1 is SQVTM and CDR2 is ANQGSEA. This CDR3 comprises 17 residues.

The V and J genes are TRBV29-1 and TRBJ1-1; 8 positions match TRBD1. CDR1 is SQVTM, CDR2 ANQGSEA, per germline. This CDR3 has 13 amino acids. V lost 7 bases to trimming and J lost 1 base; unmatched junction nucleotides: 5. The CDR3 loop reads CSGIGQGNTEAFF. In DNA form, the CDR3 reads TGCAGCGGGATCGGACAGGGGAACACTGAAGCTTTCTTT. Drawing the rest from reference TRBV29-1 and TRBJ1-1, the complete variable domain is SAVISQKPSRDICQRGTSLTIQCQVDSQVTMMFWYRQQPGQSLTLIATANQGSEATYESGFVIDKFPISRPNLTFSTLTVSNMSPEDSSIYLCSGIGQGNTEAFFGQGTRLTVV.

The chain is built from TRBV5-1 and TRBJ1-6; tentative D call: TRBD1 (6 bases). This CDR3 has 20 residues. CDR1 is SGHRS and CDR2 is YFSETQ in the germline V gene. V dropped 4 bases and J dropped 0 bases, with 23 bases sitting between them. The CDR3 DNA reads TGCGCCAGCAGCCCGGATTACAGGGCGACGGAAAGCTCCTATAATTCACCCCTCCACTTT. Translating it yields CASSPDYRATESSYNSPLHF.

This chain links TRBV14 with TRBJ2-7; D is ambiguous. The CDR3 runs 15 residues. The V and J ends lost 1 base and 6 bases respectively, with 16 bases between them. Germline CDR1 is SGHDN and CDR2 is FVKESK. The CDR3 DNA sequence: TGTGCCAGCAGCCAAGTCGGTAGCCTCCTGGGCGAGCAGTACTTC. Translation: CASSQVGSLLGEQYF.

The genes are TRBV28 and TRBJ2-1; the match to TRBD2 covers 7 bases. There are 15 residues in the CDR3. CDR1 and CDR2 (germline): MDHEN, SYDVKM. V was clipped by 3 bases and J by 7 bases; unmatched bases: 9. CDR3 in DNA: TGTGCCAGCAGTTTCCGGCAGGGACTATGGAATGAGCAGTTCTTC. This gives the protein CASSFRQGLWNEQFF. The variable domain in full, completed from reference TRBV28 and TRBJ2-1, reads DVKVTQSSRYLVKRTGEKVFLECVQDMDHENMFWYRQDPGLGLRLIYFSYDVKMKEKGDIPEGYSVSREKKERFSLILESASTNQTSMYLCASSFRQGLWNEQFFGPGTRLTVL.

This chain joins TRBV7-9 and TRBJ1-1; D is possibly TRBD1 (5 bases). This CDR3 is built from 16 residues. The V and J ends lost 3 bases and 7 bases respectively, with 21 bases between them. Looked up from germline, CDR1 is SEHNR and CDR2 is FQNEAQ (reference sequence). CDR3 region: CASSFGRVNRGVEAFF. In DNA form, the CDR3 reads TGTGCCAGCAGCTTCGGCAGGGTAAACCGTGGGGTTGAAGCTTTCTTT.

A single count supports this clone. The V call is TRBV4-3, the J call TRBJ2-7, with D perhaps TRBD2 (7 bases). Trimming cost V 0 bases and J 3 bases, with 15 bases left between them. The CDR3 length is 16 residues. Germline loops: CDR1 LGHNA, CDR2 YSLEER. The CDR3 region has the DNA TGCGCCAGCAGCCAAGATCTGAGGGGGGGACACTACGAGCAGTACTTC. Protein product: CASSQDLRGGHYEQYF.